The present TCR beta chain was sequenced within a study of cytomegalovirus exposure and HLA in healthy donors. Study-level findings and limits: Researchers left out some V segments, among them TRBV6-2 and TRBV6-3, as indistinguishable.

With 3 bases removed from V and 5 bases from J, the gap between germline ends came to 6 bases. The CDR3 sequence is 12 residues long. Germline V gene lookup returns CDR1 SGDLS and CDR2 YYNGEE. PCR used 60 Vbeta primers and 13 Jbeta primers. The repertoire was sequenced with immunoSEQ multiplex PCR; TCRdb's copy has only in-frame clones and lacks some. This sample has 100,000 to 120,000 clones, with less than 80% found just once. As regards this clone: The antigen is unknown.

V and J are TRBV9 and TRBJ1-3, with D maybe TRBD1 (5 bases). Sequences were obtained from PBMCs. This clonotype was obtained from a man aged 25 to 45 in good health and CMV-seronegative. The CDR3 nucleotides are TGTGCCAGCAGCGCAGGGAGAAACACCATATATTTT. Its translation: CASSAGRNTIYF.